The present TCR beta chain was sequenced within a study of T cell responses to AZD1222 COVID-19 vaccine. Clones were read by immunoSEQ multiplex PCR, and TCRdb kept only the in-frame ones, dropping some. The sample includes roughly 120,000 clones, under 90% of them seen just once. Per germline, CDR1 SEHNR and CDR2 FQNEAQ (reference sequence). This CDR3 is built from 16 residues. The germline V and J ends were trimmed by 1 base and 0 bases, with 10 bases remaining between them. Specimen: peripheral blood, collected on day 0 of AZD1222 vaccination. The chain links TRBV7-9 to TRBJ1-3; D perhaps matches TRBD1 (6 bases). The TCR was taken from an adult in good health. CDR3 coding DNA: TGTGCCAGCAGCTTAGGACGACAGGCCTCTGGAAACACCATATATTTT. Translated: CASSLGRQASGNTIYF.